Sequencing of this T cell receptor (beta chain) was carried out in a study of graft-versus-host responses after intestinal transplantation. Whole-study context: Multivisceral, liver-intestinal, or isolated intestinal transplants were given to recipients. Anti-thymocyte globulin induction preceded about 3 years of tacrolimus and steroid maintenance in all recipients. The study, taken as a whole, reports: The marrow of recipients harbored GvH clones, and ileum or blood showed some of them first. Allografts of patients with graft-donor T cell macrochimerism showed high graft-versus-host to host-versus-graft clone ratios.

For this clone: What it binds is not known.

V gave up 1 base and J gave up 1 base; unmatched junction bases: 11. Looked up from germline, CDR1 is GTSNPN and CDR2 is SVGIG (reference sequence). The CDR3 is 17 residues long. Here immunoSEQ multiplex PCR was the method, and the copy in TCRdb shows in-frame clones only, minus some. The profile shows more than 65,000 clones, over 70% of them singletons. The chain couples TRBV30 to TRBJ2-3; 7 bases line up with TRBD1. The source material was unstimulated CD4+ T cells sorted from spleen or lymph node cells, sampled before transplant. The TCR sequence derives from a human donor who was the organ donor for an intestinal transplant. In DNA, the CDR3 is TGTGCCTGGAGTGGGCCCCGGACAGGCGCGGGCACAGATACGCAGTATTTT. Its protein is CAWSGPRTGAGTDTQYF.